The T cell receptor beta chain under discussion was sequenced for a study of blood T cells in healthy people across ages. Findings and limits, study-wide: Diversity was higher, and naive CD4+ cells more numerous, in long-lived donors than in aged donors.

This CDR3 is built from 13 residues. V shed 6 bases and J shed 4 bases, with 10 bases lying between them. A second PCR, run for 7 to 11 cycles, used a sample-barcoded 5' primer plus a J-beta primer mix. From each sample, at least 2.5 million paired-end reads containing CDR3 were obtained. TCRdb analysed the 5' RACE reads with MiXCR anew, one entry per CDR3 protein. The repertoire holds 850,000 to 1,100,000 distinct CDR3 sequences, with roughly two fifths as singletons. There are many counts of this clonotype. The antigen is undetermined. The chain links TRBV12-3 or TRBV12-4 to TRBJ1-5; D might be TRBD1 (6 bases). The receptor comes from a man between 18 and 35 years old in good health. The sequenced material came from blood. The CDR3 DNA reads as TGTGCCAGCAGACTAGGGGGAAATCAGCCCCAGCATTTT. This translates into CASRLGGNQPQHF.